This T cell receptor (beta chain) originates from a study of shared clonotypes between healthy human individuals. It was at deep level that the assay was run. Unsorted PBMC DNA went through sequencing on ten immunoSEQ deep assay plates. Here immunoSEQ multiplex PCR was the method, and the copy in TCRdb shows in-frame clones only, minus some. The repertoire holds about 470,000 clones, 75% to 85% seen once, with under 15% in the top ten. Donors comprised healthy HIV-negative adults lacking recent acute infections or vaccinations. Everyone who donated was a Caucasian adult who lived in Nashville, Tennessee. The CDR3 covers 15 residues.

This chain uses TRBV21-1 with TRBJ1-5. TRBV21-1 is a pseudogene locus. The TCR sequence derives from a woman aged 40 to 50 in good health. Some clones in this sample may be carry-over from other donors' samples. The sample was PBMCs. The CDR3 loop is CASSKWYVPSGPQHF. The DNA for the CDR3 is TGTGCCAGCAGCAAATGGTATGTCCCCTCGGGGCCCCAGCATTTT.